This T cell receptor (beta chain) was identified during a study of beta chain features in type 1 diabetes (dated by TCRdb to 2017 to 2018). Regarding the complete study: Patients and healthy donors did not differ in mean age, gender distribution, total cell number or subset yield. Regulatory and stem cell-like memory subsets were isolated from only 8 patients and roughly eight healthy donors, whereas naive and central memory subsets came from all 28 donors. Across all samples, 90 million to 130 million sorted cells were examined, and cell number per subset correlated strongly with RNA yield. The study compared TCRB repertoires of sorted circulating CD4+ T cell subsets between recently diagnosed type 1 diabetes patients and matched healthy donors. Study-wide findings and limitations: Shorter templates might have been favored by PCR, but patient and control samples were amplified and corrected together, so both groups would have been affected equally by any skew. At VDJ recombination sites, patients with type 1 diabetes made fewer insertions and deleted more nucleotides, a pattern implying thymic rearrangement abnormalities. Sequencing cDNA rather than genomic DNA could over-represent highly expressing activated cells, although activation and CD3 levels did not differ between groups. Type 1 diabetes patients showed a moderate but significant shortening of TCRB CDR3 length in all four CD4+ subsets. HLA sub-analyses involved small numbers of individuals, so any influence of HLA type on TCRB rearrangement remained unresolved. Naive, central memory and regulatory TCRB repertoires appeared to be more similar among patients than among healthy donors.

From each donor, a single peripheral blood sample of 100 to 150 mL on average was drawn into heparinised tubes. Using a panel that included CD45RO, CCR7, CD25, CD127, CD95 and CD27, naive, central memory, regulatory and stem cell-like memory CD4+ T cells were sorted on a BD FACSAria II. A purity above 95% was achieved for all sorted populations. PBMCs were isolated immediately by Lymphoprep density gradient centrifugation and stained directly without culture. So that batch effects would be minimized, each experiment stained and sorted samples in pairs, pairing one healthy donor with one patient. Note on this clone: There is no known antigen for this receptor. No qualities accompany the bases; no much larger clone lies one base away.

The entire amount of isolated RNA was reverse transcribed using the High Capacity cDNA Reverse Transcription Kit, so the sequenced TCRB transcripts were expressed ones. Deep immunoSEQ sequencing was applied to naive, central memory and regulatory T cell samples, giving an average of roughly 3.5 million total reads per sample. After sorted cells were lysed in RLT buffer, RNA was extracted with DNase-treated RNeasy Micro or Mini kits, with the choice depending on cell number. Each cell subset was processed on its own to prevent cross-contamination, while patient and healthy donor samples were processed together. The immunoSEQ multiplex PCR was used to amplify TCRB sequences from cDNA, yielding 87-bp fragments that span the CDR3 region. Amplicons were sequenced on the Illumina HiSeq platform. In the source study's methods: Synthetic template baselines were used to correct PCR bias computationally, reads within Hamming distance 2 were collapsed, and singletons that could not be merged were discarded. Reads were aligned against IMGT to assign V, D and J genes, CDR3 length and insertions or deletions at six rearrangement sites. Within each subset, clonotype counts were normalized to the number of sorted cells before true diversity and Gini coefficients were calculated with the tcR R package. The overlap coefficient, calculated on TCRB nucleotide sequences, was used to measure repertoire sharing. Out-of-frame TCRB sequences from naive cells were analyzed to stand in for the pre-selection repertoire. TCRdb retrieved this table from immuneACCESS and kept in-frame rearrangements only. Not all clones are present; in checked studies, unresolved V genes account for under half, and no reason is known for the remainder. V and J calls and clone size are those listed in that table; D and trimming were worked out from the DNA. Counted in this sample were hundreds of thousands of clones; 14% of them appeared once. Roughly 0.024% of the sample is taken by the ten largest.

The germline V gene sets CDR1 to KGHSH and CDR2 to LQKENI. The CDR3 goes from the cysteine to the phenylalanine over 13 residues. CDR3 DNA only is kept here, 39 bases in frame from base 1. The V end loses 3 bases and the J end loses 4 bases, and a stretch of 9 bases separates them. The TCR sequence derives from a woman aged 35 to 49 in good health. Recombination connected TRBV18 to TRBJ1-2; the best D guess is TRBD1, with 5 bases matching. The sample comprised naive CD4+ T cells from blood. The cell subset or site label for this specimen denotes: true naive CD4+ T cells. The DNA reads TGTGCCAGCTCACCGGCAGGGTCCTATGGCTACACCTTC. Its protein is CASSPAGSYGYTF.